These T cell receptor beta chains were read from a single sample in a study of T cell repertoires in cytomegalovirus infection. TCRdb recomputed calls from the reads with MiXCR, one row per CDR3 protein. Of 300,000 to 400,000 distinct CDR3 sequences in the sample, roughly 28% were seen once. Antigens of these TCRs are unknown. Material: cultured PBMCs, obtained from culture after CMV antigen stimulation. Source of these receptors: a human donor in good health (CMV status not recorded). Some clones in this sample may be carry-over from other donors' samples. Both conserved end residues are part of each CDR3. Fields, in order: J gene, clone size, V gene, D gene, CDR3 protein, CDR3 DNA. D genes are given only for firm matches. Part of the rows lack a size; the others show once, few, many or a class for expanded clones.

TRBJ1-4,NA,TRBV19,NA,CASSIRTAGGEKLFF,TGTGCCAGTAGTATACGAACAGCTGGTGGTGAAAAACTGTTTTTT
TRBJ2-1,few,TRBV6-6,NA,CASRQGGILGEQFF,TGTGCCAGCAGACAGGGAGGGATTTTGGGTGAGCAGTTCTTC
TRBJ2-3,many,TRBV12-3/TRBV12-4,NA,CASSLRSSDTQYF,TGTGCCAGCAGTTTAAGGAGCTCAGATACGCAGTATTTT
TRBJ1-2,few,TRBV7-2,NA,CASSPNSNYGYTF,TGTGCCAGCAGCCCGAACAGCAACTATGGCTACACCTTC
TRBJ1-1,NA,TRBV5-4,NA,CASSLTGGGRAFF,TGTGCCAGCAGCTTGACAGGCGGTGGAAGGGCTTTCTTT
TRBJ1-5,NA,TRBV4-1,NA,CASSQAFITNQPQHF,TGCGCCAGCAGCCAAGCCTTTATAACGAATCAGCCCCAGCATTTT
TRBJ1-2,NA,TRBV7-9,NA,CASSLTGTELNYGYTF,TGTGCCAGCAGCTTGACCGGGACGGAATTGAACTATGGCTACACCTTC
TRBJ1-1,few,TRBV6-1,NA,CASTGQINTEAFF,TGTGCCAGCACCGGACAGATAAACACTGAAGCTTTCTTT
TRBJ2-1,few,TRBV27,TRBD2,CASSNSGGYNEQFF,TGTGCCAGCAGTAATAGCGGGGGGTACAATGAGCAGTTCTTC
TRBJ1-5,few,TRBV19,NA,CASRFSNQPQHF,TGTGCCAGCCGGTTTAGCAATCAGCCCCAGCATTTT
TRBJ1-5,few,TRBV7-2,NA,CASSLSAAPQHF,TGTGCCAGCAGCTTAAGCGCTGCGCCCCAGCATTTT
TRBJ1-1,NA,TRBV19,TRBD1,CASRADRGNTEAFF,TGTGCCAGTAGGGCGGACAGGGGAAACACTGAAGCTTTCTTT
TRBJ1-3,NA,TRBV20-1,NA,CSATDRGNTIYF,TGCAGTGCTACAGACAGGGGAAACACCATATATTTT
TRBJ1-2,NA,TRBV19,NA,CASGRRANYGYTF,TGTGCCAGTGGGAGGAGGGCAAACTATGGCTACACCTTC
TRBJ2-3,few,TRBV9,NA,CASSVVSSADTQYF,TGTGCCAGCAGCGTAGTGTCTAGCGCGGATACGCAGTATTTT
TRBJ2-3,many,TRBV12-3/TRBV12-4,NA,CASNPTGGTDTQYF,TGTGCCAGCAACCCGACAGGCGGCACAGATACGCAGTATTTT
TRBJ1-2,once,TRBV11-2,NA,CASSSEGDGYTF,TGTGCCAGCAGCTCCGAAGGGGACGGCTACACCTTC
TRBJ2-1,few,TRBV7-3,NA,CASSLSVSNEQFF,TGTGCCAGCAGCTTAAGTGTCAGCAATGAGCAGTTCTTC
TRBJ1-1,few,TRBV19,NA,CASSRPGLPRGTEAFF,TGTGCCAGTAGTAGACCGGGACTCCCCCGTGGAACTGAAGCTTTCTTT
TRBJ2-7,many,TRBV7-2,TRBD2,CASSALAGFYEQYF,TGTGCCAGCAGCGCACTAGCGGGGTTTTACGAGCAGTACTTC
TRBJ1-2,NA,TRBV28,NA,CASSPSISPLNYGYTF,TGTGCCAGCAGTCCCTCGATCTCCCCTCTTAACTATGGCTACACCTTC
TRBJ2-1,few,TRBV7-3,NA,CASSLGGFPNEQFF,TGTGCCAGCAGCTTAGGGGGATTCCCCAATGAGCAGTTCTTC
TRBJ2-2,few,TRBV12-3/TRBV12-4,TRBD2,CASSLSGTGGANTGELFF,TGTGCCAGCAGTTTAAGCGGCACGGGGGGGGCGAACACCGGGGAGCTGTTTTTT
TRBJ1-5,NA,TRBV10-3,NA,CAISESEGLSNQPQHF,TGTGCCATCAGTGAGTCGGAGGGGTTGAGCAATCAGCCCCAGCATTTT
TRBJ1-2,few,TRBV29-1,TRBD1,CSVWTGQTNYGYTF,TGCAGCGTATGGACAGGGCAAACTAACTATGGCTACACCTTC
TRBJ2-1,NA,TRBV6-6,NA,CASSSLDNYNEQFF,TGTGCCAGCAGTTCCTTGGACAACTACAATGAGCAGTTCTTC
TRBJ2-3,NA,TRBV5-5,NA,CASSLTGEADTQYF,TGTGCCAGCAGCTTGACAGGGGAGGCAGATACGCAGTATTTT
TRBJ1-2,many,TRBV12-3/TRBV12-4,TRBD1,CASSRTGNYGYTF,TGTGCCAGCAGCCGGACAGGGAACTATGGCTACACCTTC
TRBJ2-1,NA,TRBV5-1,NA,CASSLYQSRGIYNEQFF,TGCGCCAGCAGCTTGTATCAAAGCCGTGGGATTTACAATGAGCAGTTCTTC
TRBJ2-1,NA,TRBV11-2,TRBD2,CASSLFGGAINEQFF,TGTGCCAGCAGCTTATTCGGGGGGGCCATCAATGAGCAGTTCTTC
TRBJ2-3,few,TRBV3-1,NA,CASSQDRTGTQYF,TGTGCCAGCAGCCAAGATCGAACAGGGACGCAGTATTTT
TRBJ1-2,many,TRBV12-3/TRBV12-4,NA,CASSLLGVAGYTF,TGTGCCAGCAGTTTATTAGGGGTGGCTGGCTACACCTTC
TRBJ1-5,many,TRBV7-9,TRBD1,CASSLDKVGQGNQPQHF,TGTGCCAGCAGCTTAGATAAGGTGGGACAGGGGAATCAGCCCCAGCATTTT
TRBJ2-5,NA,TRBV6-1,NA,CASIGHQETQYF,TGTGCCAGCATAGGACATCAAGAGACCCAGTACTTC
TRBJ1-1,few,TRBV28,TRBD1,CASRSRGPGTEAFF,TGTGCCAGCAGATCCAGGGGGCCTGGCACTGAAGCTTTCTTT
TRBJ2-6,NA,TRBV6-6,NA,CASRDSGWTNVLTF,TGTGCCAGCAGGGACTCCGGGTGGACCAACGTCCTGACTTTC
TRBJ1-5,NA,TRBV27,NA,CASSPLGANQPQHF,TGTGCCAGCAGTCCCCTGGGAGCCAATCAGCCCCAGCATTTT
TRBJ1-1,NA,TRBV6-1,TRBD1,CASSPTDRGPTEAFF,TGTGCCAGCAGCCCTACGGACAGGGGTCCCACTGAAGCTTTCTTT
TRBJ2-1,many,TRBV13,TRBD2,CASTAESGSVDEQFF,TGTGCCAGCACCGCGGAGAGCGGGAGTGTTGATGAGCAGTTCTTC
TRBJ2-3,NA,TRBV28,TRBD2,CASSSRRGTSGASTDTQYF,TGTGCCAGCAGTTCCAGAAGGGGGACTAGCGGGGCTAGCACAGATACGCAGTATTTT
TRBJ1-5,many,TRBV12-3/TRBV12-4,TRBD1,CASSSTGNQPQHF,TGTGCCAGCAGCTCGACAGGGAATCAGCCCCAGCATTTT
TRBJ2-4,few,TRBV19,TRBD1,CASGPGQGMSLAKNIQYF,TGTGCCAGTGGACCGGGACAGGGGATGTCCCTAGCCAAAAACATTCAGTACTTC
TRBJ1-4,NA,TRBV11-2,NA,CASSLKARVATNEKLFF,TGTGCCAGCAGCCTGAAAGCGCGGGTAGCAACTAATGAAAAACTGTTTTTT
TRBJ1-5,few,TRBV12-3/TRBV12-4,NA,CASSMERFMPQHF,TGTGCCAGCAGTATGGAGAGATTTATGCCCCAGCATTTT